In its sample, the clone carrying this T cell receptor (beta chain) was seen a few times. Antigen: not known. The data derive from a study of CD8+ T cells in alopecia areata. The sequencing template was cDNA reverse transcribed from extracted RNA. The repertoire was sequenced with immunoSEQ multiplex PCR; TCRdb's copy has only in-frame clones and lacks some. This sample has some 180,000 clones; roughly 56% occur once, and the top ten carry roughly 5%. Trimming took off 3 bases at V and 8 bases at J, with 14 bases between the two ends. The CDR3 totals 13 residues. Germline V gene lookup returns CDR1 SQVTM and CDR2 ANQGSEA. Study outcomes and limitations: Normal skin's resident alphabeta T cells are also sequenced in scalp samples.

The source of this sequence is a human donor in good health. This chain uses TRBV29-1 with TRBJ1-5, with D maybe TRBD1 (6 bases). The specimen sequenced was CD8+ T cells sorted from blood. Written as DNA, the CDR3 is TGCAGCGTTGACACAGGGAATGGGGAGCCCCAGCATTTT. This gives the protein CSVDTGNGEPQHF. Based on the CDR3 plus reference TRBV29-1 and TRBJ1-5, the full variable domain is SAVISQKPSRDICQRGTSLTIQCQVDSQVTMMFWYRQQPGQSLTLIATANQGSEATYESGFVIDKFPISRPNLTFSTLTVSNMSPEDSSIYLCSVDTGNGEPQHFGDGTRLSIL.